A selection of T cell receptor beta chains follows, all from one sample in a study of control samples from healthy donors and cancer patients. Clones were sequenced by immunoSEQ multiplex PCR, and TCRdb holds only the in-frame ones, with some missing. Counted here are about 140,000 clones, roughly 92% occurring once; the ten biggest clones make up roughly 12%. Sequences were obtained from blood. Receptor source: a man aged 30 to 45 in good health. Each CDR3 is given with its conserved first and last residue. Fields, in order: D gene, clone size, J gene, V gene, CDR3 DNA, CDR3 protein. The D gene is left open where the match is weak. Clone size appears in some rows only: once, few, many, or a class for an expanded clone.

d_gene: -; abundance: -; j_gene: TRBJ2-7; v_gene: TRBV2; CDR3nt: TGTGCCAGCAGGGAAAGGGACTTTTGGAGCTCCTACGAGCAGTACTTC; CDR3aa: CASRERDFWSSYEQYF
d_gene: TRBD2; abundance: -; j_gene: TRBJ2-3; v_gene: TRBV5-6; CDR3nt: TGTGCCAGCAGCGCCTGGACTAGCGGGAGGGGGACAGATACGCAGTATTTT; CDR3aa: CASSAWTSGRGTDTQYF
d_gene: -; abundance: -; j_gene: TRBJ1-4; v_gene: TRBV28; CDR3nt: TGTGCCAGCAGTTTCTGGGTGGAAAAACTGTTTTTT; CDR3aa: CASSFWVEKLFF
d_gene: -; abundance: -; j_gene: TRBJ2-1; v_gene: TRBV27; CDR3nt: TGTGCCAGCGGGTCCAGGGCCCTCTCCTACAATGAGCAGTTCTTC; CDR3aa: CASGSRALSYNEQFF
d_gene: TRBD2; abundance: -; j_gene: TRBJ2-2; v_gene: TRBV28; CDR3nt: TGTGCCAGCAGGCGGGGGACTAGCGGGAGGTTCTGGGATACCGGGGAGCTGTTTTTT; CDR3aa: CASRRGTSGRFWDTGELFF
d_gene: -; abundance: -; j_gene: TRBJ2-7; v_gene: TRBV2; CDR3nt: TGTGCCACCCGGGGAGAACCCTACGAGCAGTACTTC; CDR3aa: CATRGEPYEQYF
d_gene: TRBD2; abundance: -; j_gene: TRBJ2-3; v_gene: TRBV7-2; CDR3nt: TGTGCCAGCAGCTTAGGACTAGCGGGAGGGAAGAGCACAGATACGCAGTATTTT; CDR3aa: CASSLGLAGGKSTDTQYF
d_gene: -; abundance: once; j_gene: TRBJ1-5; v_gene: TRBV30; CDR3nt: TGTGCCTGGGGGCGAGGGGGATTAAGCAATCAGCCCCAGCATTTT; CDR3aa: CAWGRGGLSNQPQHF
d_gene: -; abundance: -; j_gene: TRBJ1-1; v_gene: TRBV2; CDR3nt: TGTGCCAGCAGTAACAGGGTCCTCCCTGAAGCTTTCTTT; CDR3aa: CASSNRVLPEAFF
d_gene: TRBD2; abundance: -; j_gene: TRBJ2-5; v_gene: TRBV3-1/TRBV3-2; CDR3nt: TGTGCCAGCAGCCCCGGGACTAGCTGGGAGACCCAGTACTTC; CDR3aa: CASSPGTSWETQYF
d_gene: TRBD1; abundance: -; j_gene: TRBJ2-1; v_gene: TRBV6-4; CDR3nt: TGTGCCAGCAGTGTAGGGACAGGAGGGTCCAATGAGCAGTTCTTC; CDR3aa: CASSVGTGGSNEQFF
d_gene: TRBD2; abundance: -; j_gene: TRBJ2-1; v_gene: TRBV3-1/TRBV3-2; CDR3nt: TGTGCCAGCAGCAGCAGGACTAGCGGGAGTGAGCAGTTCTTC; CDR3aa: CASSSRTSGSEQFF
d_gene: TRBD2; abundance: few; j_gene: TRBJ2-1; v_gene: TRBV6-1; CDR3nt: TGTGCCAGCAGTGAAGGACTAGCGGGATCGAATGAGCAGTTCTTC; CDR3aa: CASSEGLAGSNEQFF
d_gene: -; abundance: -; j_gene: TRBJ2-1; v_gene: TRBV12-3/TRBV12-4; CDR3nt: TGTGCCAGCAGCCGAAACCGCTGGAATGAGCAGTTCTTC; CDR3aa: CASSRNRWNEQFF
d_gene: -; abundance: -; j_gene: TRBJ2-1; v_gene: TRBV27; CDR3nt: TGTGCCAGCAGTTTAGCGGGCTCCTACAATGAGCAGTTCTTC; CDR3aa: CASSLAGSYNEQFF
d_gene: TRBD1; abundance: once; j_gene: TRBJ2-5; v_gene: TRBV25-1; CDR3nt: TGTGCCAGCAGTGAAGACAGGGAGGAGACCCAGTACTTC; CDR3aa: CASSEDREETQYF
d_gene: -; abundance: -; j_gene: TRBJ1-5; v_gene: TRBV4-1; CDR3nt: TGCGCCAGCAGCCAAGAATCGTACGGGGGGAGCGGCAATCAGCCCCAGCATTTT; CDR3aa: CASSQESYGGSGNQPQHF
d_gene: -; abundance: -; j_gene: TRBJ2-1; v_gene: TRBV29-1; CDR3nt: TGCAGCGTTATGACCCCCTCCTACAATGAGCAGTTCTTC; CDR3aa: CSVMTPSYNEQFF
d_gene: TRBD2; abundance: -; j_gene: TRBJ2-1; v_gene: TRBV12-5; CDR3nt: TGTGCTAGTGGCACCGGGACTAGCGGTTCCAATGAGCAGTTCTTC; CDR3aa: CASGTGTSGSNEQFF
d_gene: TRBD1; abundance: -; j_gene: TRBJ1-3; v_gene: TRBV7-2; CDR3nt: TGTGCCAGCAGCCCCCGGACAGGGATAAACACCATATATTTT; CDR3aa: CASSPRTGINTIYF
d_gene: -; abundance: -; j_gene: TRBJ1-2; v_gene: TRBV11-3; CDR3nt: TGTGCCAGCAGCTATTCGAACTATGGCTACACCTTC; CDR3aa: CASSYSNYGYTF
d_gene: TRBD1; abundance: -; j_gene: TRBJ1-1; v_gene: TRBV3-1/TRBV3-2; CDR3nt: TGTGCCAGCAGCTTTACAGGGGTAGAGGAAGCTTTCTTT; CDR3aa: CASSFTGVEEAFF
d_gene: TRBD2; abundance: -; j_gene: TRBJ2-3; v_gene: TRBV9; CDR3nt: TGTGCCAGCAGCGTAGAAGCGGGAGGGAAAACAGATACGCAGTATTTT; CDR3aa: CASSVEAGGKTDTQYF
d_gene: -; abundance: -; j_gene: TRBJ1-5; v_gene: TRBV28; CDR3nt: TGTGCCAGCAGCCTGACAGGAGTTAATCAGCCCCAGCATTTT; CDR3aa: CASSLTGVNQPQHF
d_gene: -; abundance: once; j_gene: TRBJ2-7; v_gene: TRBV28; CDR3nt: TGTGCCAGCAGTTCGGGACTCACCCAGGGTTACGAGCAGTACTTC; CDR3aa: CASSSGLTQGYEQYF
d_gene: -; abundance: -; j_gene: TRBJ2-1; v_gene: TRBV7-8; CDR3nt: TGTGCCAGCAGCCCCAGAGGGGTGGATGAGCAGTTCTTC; CDR3aa: CASSPRGVDEQFF
d_gene: -; abundance: -; j_gene: TRBJ1-2; v_gene: TRBV27; CDR3nt: TGTGCCAGCAGTTTATCGTGGGGCAATGGCTACACCTTC; CDR3aa: CASSLSWGNGYTF
d_gene: -; abundance: few; j_gene: TRBJ2-3; v_gene: TRBV11-3; CDR3nt: TGTGCCAGCAGCCCTTCAGCACTCACAGATACGCAGTATTTT; CDR3aa: CASSPSALTDTQYF
d_gene: -; abundance: -; j_gene: TRBJ2-4; v_gene: TRBV18; CDR3nt: TGTGCCAGCTCACCACCCAGCGCCAAAAACATTCAGTACTTC; CDR3aa: CASSPPSAKNIQYF
d_gene: -; abundance: -; j_gene: TRBJ2-3; v_gene: TRBV9; CDR3nt: TGTGCCAGCGGCTCAGGGTTATCAGATACGCAGTATTTT; CDR3aa: CASGSGLSDTQYF
d_gene: -; abundance: -; j_gene: TRBJ1-1; v_gene: TRBV2; CDR3nt: TGTGCCAGCAGGGTTACCGGTAAGGGCACTGAAGCTTTCTTT; CDR3aa: CASRVTGKGTEAFF
d_gene: -; abundance: -; j_gene: TRBJ2-1; v_gene: TRBV9; CDR3nt: TGTGCCAGCAGCGAAATATCGGGAGCCAGAGAGCAGTTCTTC; CDR3aa: CASSEISGAREQFF
d_gene: -; abundance: once; j_gene: TRBJ2-3; v_gene: TRBV10-2; CDR3nt: TGCGCCACCTTTGCGGGTTGGGGGACAGATACGCAGTATTTT; CDR3aa: CATFAGWGTDTQYF
d_gene: -; abundance: once; j_gene: TRBJ1-5; v_gene: TRBV28; CDR3nt: TGTGCCAGCAGTTTGGGAGGATTCAGCAATCAGCCCCAGCATTTT; CDR3aa: CASSLGGFSNQPQHF
d_gene: TRBD1; abundance: -; j_gene: TRBJ2-6; v_gene: TRBV6-1; CDR3nt: TGTGCCAGCAGTGACCCATCAGGGGGCGGATCTGGGGCCAACGTCCTGACTTTC; CDR3aa: CASSDPSGGGSGANVLTF
d_gene: -; abundance: -; j_gene: TRBJ1-3; v_gene: TRBV11-3; CDR3nt: TGTGCCAGCAGCTTAGAGGGCAGATCTGGAAACACCATATATTTT; CDR3aa: CASSLEGRSGNTIYF
d_gene: -; abundance: -; j_gene: TRBJ1-1; v_gene: TRBV9; CDR3nt: TGTGCCAGCAGCGCTACCGACAGATCCTGGGACACTGAAGCTTTCTTT; CDR3aa: CASSATDRSWDTEAFF
d_gene: -; abundance: -; j_gene: TRBJ2-1; v_gene: TRBV30; CDR3nt: TGTGTCTTACGGGGCTACAATGAGCAGTTCTTC; CDR3aa: CVLRGYNEQFF
d_gene: -; abundance: -; j_gene: TRBJ1-3; v_gene: TRBV28; CDR3nt: TGTGCCAGCACCATAGATCAACGGCGGGTCAGGAATAAACAACCTGGAAACACCATATATTTT; CDR3aa: CASTIDQRRVRNKQPGNTIYF
d_gene: -; abundance: -; j_gene: TRBJ1-1; v_gene: TRBV12-3/TRBV12-4; CDR3nt: TGTGCCAGCAGTTTGGACACAAAAAGGGCTTTCTTT; CDR3aa: CASSLDTKRAFF
d_gene: -; abundance: -; j_gene: TRBJ2-6; v_gene: TRBV30; CDR3nt: TGTGCCTGGAGTGTTTTGGGGGCTGGGGCCAACGTCCTGACTTTC; CDR3aa: CAWSVLGAGANVLTF
d_gene: -; abundance: -; j_gene: TRBJ1-3; v_gene: TRBV4-1; CDR3nt: TGCGCCAGCAGCCAGCCAAGTCAGGGGAAGAGAAACACCATATATTTT; CDR3aa: CASSQPSQGKRNTIYF
d_gene: -; abundance: few; j_gene: TRBJ1-5; v_gene: TRBV27; CDR3nt: TGTGCCAGCAGCGACCTACAGGGCCCGAGCAATCAGCCCCAGCATTTT; CDR3aa: CASSDLQGPSNQPQHF
d_gene: -; abundance: -; j_gene: TRBJ1-1; v_gene: TRBV2; CDR3nt: TGTGCCAGCTCTCCGGCGTTTGAAGCTTTCTTT; CDR3aa: CASSPAFEAFF
d_gene: TRBD1; abundance: -; j_gene: TRBJ2-1; v_gene: TRBV7-9; CDR3nt: TGTGCCAGCAGCTCCTTGGGACAGGGGACCTACAATGAGCAGTTCTTC; CDR3aa: CASSSLGQGTYNEQFF
d_gene: -; abundance: -; j_gene: TRBJ1-1; v_gene: TRBV2; CDR3nt: TGTGCCAGCAGTGAAGCCCCTGGGACTGAAGCTTTCTTT; CDR3aa: CASSEAPGTEAFF
d_gene: -; abundance: -; j_gene: TRBJ2-3; v_gene: TRBV29-1; CDR3nt: TGCAGCGTCCGTGGGGACCCCCTCTCCCCCACAGATACGCAGTATTTT; CDR3aa: CSVRGDPLSPTDTQYF
d_gene: -; abundance: once; j_gene: TRBJ1-4; v_gene: TRBV7-9; CDR3nt: TGTGCCAGCAGCTACACCTCGGGAGCAACTAATGAAAAACTGTTTTTT; CDR3aa: CASSYTSGATNEKLFF
d_gene: TRBD1; abundance: -; j_gene: TRBJ1-4; v_gene: TRBV2; CDR3nt: TGTGCCAGCAGGGGCCAGGGGGCCACTAATGAAAAACTGTTTTTT; CDR3aa: CASRGQGATNEKLFF
d_gene: -; abundance: -; j_gene: TRBJ2-7; v_gene: TRBV6-5; CDR3nt: TGTGCCAGCAGCTATGGGTTAGTCGCCTACGAGCAGTACTTC; CDR3aa: CASSYGLVAYEQYF
d_gene: -; abundance: -; j_gene: TRBJ2-7; v_gene: TRBV6-5; CDR3nt: TGTACCAGCAGTACAACAGGGGAGCAGTACTTC; CDR3aa: CTSSTTGEQYF
d_gene: -; abundance: once; j_gene: TRBJ2-1; v_gene: TRBV30; CDR3nt: TGTGCCTGGAGTGTAATTGTTAGCTCCTACAATGAGCAGTTCTTC; CDR3aa: CAWSVIVSSYNEQFF
d_gene: TRBD2; abundance: -; j_gene: TRBJ2-1; v_gene: TRBV3-1/TRBV3-2; CDR3nt: TGTGCCAGCAGCCAAGACATAGCGGGAGGTCCCTACAATGAGCAGTTCTTC; CDR3aa: CASSQDIAGGPYNEQFF
d_gene: -; abundance: -; j_gene: TRBJ1-1; v_gene: TRBV6-5; CDR3nt: TGTGCCAGCAAACTGGCGGGAAACACTGAAGCTTTCTTT; CDR3aa: CASKLAGNTEAFF
d_gene: -; abundance: -; j_gene: TRBJ1-2; v_gene: TRBV7-9; CDR3nt: TGTGCCAGCAGCGAACTAGGATGGGAAGCTAACTATGGCTACACCTTC; CDR3aa: CASSELGWEANYGYTF
d_gene: TRBD2; abundance: -; j_gene: TRBJ2-7; v_gene: TRBV4-1; CDR3nt: TGCGCCAGCAGCCCTCGGCTAGCGGCCTCCTACGAGCAGTACTTC; CDR3aa: CASSPRLAASYEQYF
d_gene: TRBD2; abundance: -; j_gene: TRBJ2-2; v_gene: TRBV28; CDR3nt: TGTGCCAGCAGTCCCAACCGAGCGGGAGGGATGCCCGGGGAGCTGTTTTTT; CDR3aa: CASSPNRAGGMPGELFF
d_gene: -; abundance: -; j_gene: TRBJ1-1; v_gene: TRBV25-1; CDR3nt: TGTGCCAGCAGGCCCCGGCAACCGGCGCCTTACACTGAAGCTTTCTTT; CDR3aa: CASRPRQPAPYTEAFF
d_gene: TRBD1; abundance: few; j_gene: TRBJ2-2; v_gene: TRBV2; CDR3nt: TGTGCCAGCAGTTACCCGCTCCGGGACAGGGGCTCCGGGGAGCTGTTTTTT; CDR3aa: CASSYPLRDRGSGELFF